One sample yielded the 14 T cell receptor beta chains listed below, sequenced in a study of Graves' ophthalmopathy and Graves' hyperthyroidism. The study amplified TCR beta CDR3 regions using RNA transcripts. RT-PCR was first run with HTBI primers, then multiplex PCR in a second round. TCRdb re-called the multiplex PCR reads through MiXCR, storing one row per CDR3 protein. The sample records almost 400,000 distinct CDR3 sequences, about 17% being singletons. Sequences were obtained from peripheral blood. Source of these receptors: a woman aged 18 to 35 with Graves' ophthalmopathy.

This clonotype showed up just once. The gene calls are TRBV19 and TRBJ1-5; TRBD1 might be the D (6 bases). The CDR3 length is 18 residues. Trimming left V 7 bases short and J 5 bases short, with 27 bases between. Per the germline V gene, CDR1 is LNHDA and CDR2 is SQIVND (reference sequence). The DNA for the CDR3 is TGTGCCAGTAACAACCCTATTAGATCGACTCCAGGGGATCAGCCCCAGCATTTT. Encoded protein: CASNNPIRSTPGDQPQHF. The entire variable domain, with the rest obtained from reference TRBV19 and TRBJ1-5, is as follows: DGGITQSPKYLFRKEGQNVTLSCEQNLNHDAMYWYRQDPGQGLRLIYYSQIVNDFQKGDIAEGYSVSREKKESFPLTVTSAQKNPTAFYLCASNNPIRSTPGDQPQHFGDGTRLSIL.

The V call is TRBV6-1, the J call TRBJ2-5; 11 bases match TRBD2. CDR1 MNHNS and CDR2 SASEGT come from the germline V gene. With V trimmed by 6 bases and J by 5 bases, 8 bases remained unmatched. CDR3 length equals 15 residues. The DNA of the CDR3 is TGTGCCAGCAGCTCAACTAGCGGGAGTAGTGAGACCCAGTACTTC. Protein: CASSSTSGSSETQYF.

Ten or more counts support this clonotype. The rearrangement joins TRBV6-2 or TRBV6-3 to TRBJ1-2, with D unresolved. Per the germline V gene, CDR1 is MNHEY and CDR2 is SVGEGT. Trimming stripped 4 bases from V and 2 bases from J, with 8 bases between. The CDR3 is 13 residues long. CDR3 region: CASSSPRNYGYTF. The DNA of the CDR3 is TGTGCCAGCAGTTCTCCCCGAAACTATGGCTACACCTTC.

This clonotype occurred many times. This sequence joins TRBV6-1 and TRBJ2-7; D is perhaps TRBD1 (6 bases). CDR1 is MNHNS and CDR2 is SASEGT in the germline V gene. Trimming left V 10 bases short and J 4 bases short, with 14 bases between. This CDR3 contains 12 residues. CDR3 loop: CATRDISYEQYF. CDR3 bases: TGTGCCACCAGGGACATCTCTTACGAGCAGTACTTC.

This clonotype was picked up many times. This chain joins TRBV4-2 and TRBJ2-7, with 10 bases fitting TRBD1. Trimming took 5 bases from V and 3 from J; bases not matched to a gene: 7. Germline CDR1 LGHNA, CDR2 YNFKEQ. The length of the CDR3 is 15 residues. CDR3 in DNA: TGTGCCAGCAGCTCTTCGGGACAGGGGCGCTACGAGCAGTACTTC. Amino acid sequence: CASSSSGQGRYEQYF.

This clonotype was seen repeatedly, ten times or more. V gene TRBV15 combines with J gene TRBJ1-5; TRBD1 is a possible D gene (6 bases). V lost 5 bases, J lost 9 bases, and 26 bases lay in between. The CDR3 is made up of 17 amino acids. Germline CDR1 and CDR2: LNHNV and YYDKDF (reference sequence). CDR3 sequence: CATSGGQLAGPFMPQHF. CDR3 nucleotide sequence: TGTGCCACCAGCGGCGGACAGCTCGCGGGTCCCTTCATGCCCCAGCATTTT.

This clonotype was recorded at least ten times. CDR3 sequence: CASNPPRPQETQYF. DNA of the CDR3: TGTGCCAGCAACCCCCCGCGCCCTCAAGAGACCCAGTACTTC. The chain employs TRBV6-4 and TRBJ2-5; no firm D call. From germline, CDR1 is MRHNA and CDR2 SNTAGT. The V end lost 7 bases, the J end lost 2 bases, and 14 bases lay between the germline ends. The CDR3 extends over 14 amino acids.

This chain links TRBV27 with TRBJ1-2; D is possibly TRBD1 (5 bases). Trimming took 3 bases from V and 4 from J, leaving 12 bases between them. This CDR3 is built from 14 residues. The V gene's germline CDR1 is MNHEY and CDR2 SMNVEV (reference sequence). CDR3 nucleotide sequence: TGTGCCAGCAGTTTTGGGGGGAGGGGCTATGGCTACACCTTC. As protein: CASSFGGRGYGYTF.

This clonotype was picked up many times. This sequence joins TRBV30 and TRBJ2-2, with 9 nucleotides matching TRBD2. Germline V gives CDR1 GTSNPN, CDR2 SVGIG (reference sequence). The ends lost 0 bases at V and 5 bases at J; junction bases unmatched: 10. There are 17 residues in the CDR3. CDR3 loop: CAWSVGPLAGYTGELFF. The CDR3 DNA follows: TGTGCCTGGAGTGTAGGCCCTCTAGCGGGGTATACCGGGGAGCTGTTTTTT.

Many counts were recorded for this clonotype. The V call is TRBV7-2, the J call TRBJ2-7; 7 nucleotides agree with TRBD2. V was clipped by 8 bases and J by 7 bases; unmatched bases: 8. The CDR3 is 12 amino acids. The germline V gene has CDR1 SGHTA and CDR2 FQGNSA. CDR3 nucleotides: TGTGCCAGCGGCATGGGGGGGTCGGAGCAGTACTTC. It yields the protein CASGMGGSEQYF.

This chain links TRBV6-5 with TRBJ2-7, with unresolved D. CDR1 is MNHEY, CDR2 SVGAGI, per germline. The CDR3 is made up of 16 amino acids. V was shortened by 0 bases and J by 0 bases, with 12 bases between the two germline ends. The CDR3 region has the DNA TGTGCCAGCAGTTACTCGAGTGCCGGCGGCTCCTACGAGCAGTACTTC. Translation gives CASSYSSAGGSYEQYF.

This clonotype was seen repeatedly, ten times or more. The chain employs TRBV6-5 and TRBJ2-7; a weak D match, TRBD1 (5 bases). The CDR3 runs to 13 residues. Germline-derived CDR1 and CDR2 are MNHEY and SVGAGI. V lost 7 bases to trimming and J lost 0 bases, with 10 bases between them. The chain's CDR3 is CASIYQGSYEQYF. CDR3 DNA: TGTGCCAGCATATACCAGGGCTCCTACGAGCAGTACTTC.

In its sample, this clonotype was seen many times. V gene TRBV4-3 combines with J gene TRBJ1-2; maybe TRBD1 (6 bases). Germline assignment: CDR1 LGHNA and CDR2 YSLEER. This CDR3 has 15 residues. Trimming stripped 5 bases from V and 6 bases from J, with 19 bases between. The CDR3 reads CASSYRDKGGDGYTF. In nucleotides, the CDR3 is TGCGCCAGCAGCTACCGGGACAAAGGTGGGGATGGCTACACCTTC.

This clonotype has a count of ten or more. The chain recombines TRBV18 with TRBJ2-7; D call uncertain. CDR1 is KGHSH and CDR2 is LQKENI in the germline V gene. The CDR3 contains 16 residues. Trimming removed 0 bases at V and 6 bases at J, with 18 bases between. The CDR3 sequence: CASSPPPFGPSLEQYF. For the CDR3, the DNA is TGTGCCAGCTCACCACCTCCTTTTGGACCCTCCCTCGAGCAGTACTTC.